The rows below give T cell receptor beta chains drawn from one sample of a study of blood T cells in healthy people across ages. TCRdb passed the 5' RACE reads through MiXCR, listing each CDR3 protein once. This table has about 780,000 distinct CDR3 sequences, less than 60% appearing once. Sequenced material: blood. The receptor set was obtained from a man at least 80 years old in good health. The CDR3 runs from the conserved cysteine through the conserved F or W. Each record gives: V gene, J gene, clone size, D gene, CDR3 length, CDR3 protein, CDR3 DNA. The D gene is left open where the match is weak. The size of a clone is reported for some rows only, either as once, few or many, or as a class for expanded clones.

v_gene: TRBV11-1; j_gene: TRBJ1-1; abundance: few; d_gene: .; len: 14; CDR3aa: CASSFRRLDTEAFF; CDR3nt: TGTGCCAGCAGCTTCAGACGCCTCGACACTGAAGCTTTCTTT
v_gene: TRBV7-9; j_gene: TRBJ1-4; abundance: few; d_gene: .; len: 15; CDR3aa: CASSLKQRQNEKLFF; CDR3nt: TGTGCCAGCAGCTTAAAACAGCGCCAAAATGAAAAACTGTTTTTT
v_gene: TRBV11-1; j_gene: TRBJ2-1; abundance: .; d_gene: .; len: 16; CDR3aa: CASSLTSTSSYNEQFF; CDR3nt: TGTGCCAGCAGCCTAACTAGCACGAGCTCCTACAATGAGCAGTTCTTC
v_gene: TRBV4-2; j_gene: TRBJ1-1; abundance: .; d_gene: .; len: 15; CDR3aa: CASSHRHGESLKAFF; CDR3nt: TGTGCCAGCAGCCACCGACACGGAGAAAGCCTGAAAGCTTTCTTT
v_gene: TRBV11-3; j_gene: TRBJ2-5; abundance: .; d_gene: TRBD2; len: 13; CDR3aa: CASSLTSGSVQYF; CDR3nt: TGTGCCAGCAGCCTGACTAGCGGGAGTGTGCAGTACTTC
v_gene: TRBV6-1; j_gene: TRBJ2-3; abundance: few; d_gene: .; len: 15; CDR3aa: CASSEEGGGTDTQYF; CDR3nt: TGTGCCAGCAGTGAGGAGGGGGGGGGCACAGATACGCAGTATTTT
v_gene: TRBV6-1; j_gene: TRBJ2-3; abundance: .; d_gene: TRBD1; len: 17; CDR3aa: CASSWIHGQGLPDTQYF; CDR3nt: TGTGCCAGCAGCTGGATCCACGGACAGGGTTTGCCAGATACGCAGTATTTT
v_gene: TRBV20-1; j_gene: TRBJ2-1; abundance: once; d_gene: TRBD2; len: 16; CDR3aa: CSATPALAGTYNEQFF; CDR3nt: TGCAGTGCTACCCCCGCCCTAGCGGGAACGTACAATGAGCAGTTCTTC
v_gene: TRBV20-1; j_gene: TRBJ2-3; abundance: .; d_gene: TRBD2; len: 15; CDR3aa: CSARKPGLVTDTQYF; CDR3nt: TGCAGTGCCCGGAAACCGGGACTAGTCACAGATACGCAGTATTTT
v_gene: TRBV20-1; j_gene: TRBJ2-1; abundance: few; d_gene: TRBD2; len: 15; CDR3aa: CSARDLAGPRNEQFF; CDR3nt: TGCAGTGCTAGAGATCTAGCGGGACCCAGAAATGAGCAGTTCTTC
v_gene: TRBV10-3; j_gene: TRBJ1-5; abundance: .; d_gene: .; len: 14; CDR3aa: CAISERHHNQPQHF; CDR3nt: TGTGCCATCAGTGAAAGACACCACAATCAGCCCCAGCATTTT
v_gene: TRBV5-1; j_gene: TRBJ2-5; abundance: .; d_gene: TRBD2; len: 17; CDR3aa: CASSLGTLAGPQETQYF; CDR3nt: TGCGCCAGCAGCTTGGGTACACTAGCGGGACCCCAAGAGACCCAGTACTTC
v_gene: TRBV12-3/TRBV12-4; j_gene: TRBJ1-2; abundance: .; d_gene: .; len: 15; CDR3aa: CASSLRGGEIYGYTF; CDR3nt: TGTGCCAGCAGTTTACGCGGGGGTGAGATTTATGGCTACACCTTC
v_gene: TRBV7-2; j_gene: TRBJ2-4; abundance: .; d_gene: .; len: 18; CDR3aa: CASSLVSAPYLAKNIQYF; CDR3nt: TGTGCCAGCAGCTTAGTCTCGGCTCCTTACCTAGCCAAAAACATTCAGTACTTC
v_gene: TRBV27; j_gene: TRBJ2-3; abundance: .; d_gene: TRBD1; len: 20; CDR3aa: CASSTALTGVSVSSTDTRYF; CDR3nt: TGTGCCAGCAGTACGGCCTTGACAGGGGTCTCAGTCTCTAGCACAGATACGCGGTATTTT
v_gene: TRBV5-1; j_gene: TRBJ2-4; abundance: few; d_gene: .; len: 13; CDR3aa: CASSLVLGEVQYF; CDR3nt: TGCGCCAGCAGCTTGGTCCTCGGGGAGGTTCAGTACTTC
v_gene: TRBV9; j_gene: TRBJ1-2; abundance: .; d_gene: .; len: 16; CDR3aa: CASSPSGSRGNYGYTF; CDR3nt: TGTGCCAGCAGCCCGTCCGGTTCAAGGGGGAACTATGGCTACACCTTC
v_gene: TRBV29-1; j_gene: TRBJ1-2; abundance: .; d_gene: .; len: 11; CDR3aa: CSVSNSGGYTF; CDR3nt: TGCAGCGTGTCCAACAGTGGGGGCTACACCTTC
v_gene: TRBV7-3; j_gene: TRBJ2-1; abundance: .; d_gene: .; len: 15; CDR3aa: CASSKRLAENNEQFF; CDR3nt: TGTGCCAGCAGCAAGAGACTTGCGGAGAACAATGAGCAGTTCTTC
v_gene: TRBV30; j_gene: TRBJ2-7; abundance: few; d_gene: TRBD1; len: 12; CDR3aa: CAVRDRANEQYF; CDR3nt: TGTGCCGTCCGGGACAGGGCGAACGAGCAGTACTTC
v_gene: TRBV20-1; j_gene: TRBJ1-6; abundance: few; d_gene: .; len: 14; CDR3aa: CSPRPGTVNSPLHF; CDR3nt: TGCAGTCCCCGTCCCGGGACGGTAAATTCACCCCTCCACTTT
v_gene: TRBV6-5; j_gene: TRBJ2-5; abundance: few; d_gene: TRBD2; len: 15; CDR3aa: CASSPLGLATETQYF; CDR3nt: TGTGCCAGCAGCCCCCTGGGACTAGCGACGGAGACCCAGTACTTC
v_gene: TRBV3-1; j_gene: TRBJ2-5; abundance: few; d_gene: TRBD1; len: 15; CDR3aa: CASSQAGQPQETQYF; CDR3nt: TGTGCCAGCAGCCAAGCGGGACAGCCACAAGAGACCCAGTACTTC
v_gene: TRBV30; j_gene: TRBJ2-3; abundance: .; d_gene: TRBD2; len: 16; CDR3aa: CAWSALKLAGTDTQYF; CDR3nt: TGTGCCTGGAGTGCCCTCAAACTAGCGGGGACAGATACGCAGTATTTT
v_gene: TRBV5-1; j_gene: TRBJ1-6; abundance: .; d_gene: .; len: 15; CDR3aa: CASSLDVHYNSPLHF; CDR3nt: TGCGCCAGCAGCTTGGACGTACATTATAATTCACCCCTCCACTTT